This T cell receptor (beta chain) was identified in a study of blood T cells in healthy people across ages. Study results and caveats: Higher naive T cell percentage went strongly together with higher TCR beta diversity. Aged donors had fewer naive CD4+ cells and lower diversity than long-lived donors.

A note on this clonotype: The antigen remains undetermined. At one end the junction does not follow the germline gene, possibly because of a read error.

Roughly 9.2 milliliters of peripheral blood were drawn from each donor into EDTA-treated tubes. Through a sample-barcoded 5' primer and a J-beta primer mix, a second PCR was run for roughly 6 to 11 cycles. From each sample, at least 2.5 million paired-end reads containing CDR3 were obtained. TCRdb passed the 5' RACE reads through MiXCR, listing each CDR3 protein once. The sample carries hundreds of thousands of distinct CDR3 sequences, under 45% recorded once. The CDR3 covers 14 residues. The clonotype originates from a man aged 55 to 70 in good health. The chain recombines TRBV12-3 or TRBV12-4 with TRBJ1-1; D not resolved. The sequenced material came from blood. The CDR3 loop reads CASSQVWMNTEAFF. For the CDR3, the DNA is TGTGCCAGCAGTCAAGTATGGATGAACACTGAAGCTTTTTTT.